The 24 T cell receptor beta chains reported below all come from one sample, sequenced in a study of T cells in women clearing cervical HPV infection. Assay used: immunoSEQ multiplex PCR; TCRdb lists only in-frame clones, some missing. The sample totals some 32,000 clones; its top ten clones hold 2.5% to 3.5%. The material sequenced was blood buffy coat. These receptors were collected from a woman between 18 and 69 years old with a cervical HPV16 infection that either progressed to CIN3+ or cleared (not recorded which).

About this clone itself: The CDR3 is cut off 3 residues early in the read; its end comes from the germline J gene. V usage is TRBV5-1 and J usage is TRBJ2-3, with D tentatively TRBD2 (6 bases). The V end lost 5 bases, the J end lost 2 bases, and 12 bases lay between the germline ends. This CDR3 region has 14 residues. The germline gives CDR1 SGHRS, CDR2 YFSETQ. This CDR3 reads CASRSGDPTDTQYF. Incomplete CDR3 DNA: TGCGCCAGCAGATCGGGGGACCCCACAGATACG.

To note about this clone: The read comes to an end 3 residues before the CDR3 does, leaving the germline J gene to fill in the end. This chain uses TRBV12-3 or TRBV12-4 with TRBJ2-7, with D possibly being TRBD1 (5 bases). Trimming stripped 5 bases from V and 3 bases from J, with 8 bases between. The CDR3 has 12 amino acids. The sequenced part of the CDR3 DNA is TGTGCCAGCAGTCGACAGATCTACGAG. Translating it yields CASSRQIYE. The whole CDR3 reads CASSRQIYEQYF.

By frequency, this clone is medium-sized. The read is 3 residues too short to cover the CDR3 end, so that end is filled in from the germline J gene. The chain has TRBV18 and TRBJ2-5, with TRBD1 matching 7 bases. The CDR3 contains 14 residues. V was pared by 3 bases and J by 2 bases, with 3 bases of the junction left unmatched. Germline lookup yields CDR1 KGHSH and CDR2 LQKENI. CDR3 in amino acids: CASSPGTVQETQYF. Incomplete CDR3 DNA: TGTGCCAGCTCACCCGGGACAGTTCAAGAGACC.

CDR3 sequence reads: CACPSRGYGYTF. The sequenced CDR3 bases are TGTGCCTGCCCATCCCGGGGCTATGGC. The rearrangement links TRBV30 to TRBJ1-2; unclear D gene. The read falls 3 residues short of the CDR3 end, and the missing part is taken from the germline J gene. The V end lost 6 bases, the J end lost 4 bases, and 12 bases lay between the germline ends. The germline gives CDR1 GTSNPN, CDR2 SVGIG (reference sequence). This CDR3 is built from 12 residues.

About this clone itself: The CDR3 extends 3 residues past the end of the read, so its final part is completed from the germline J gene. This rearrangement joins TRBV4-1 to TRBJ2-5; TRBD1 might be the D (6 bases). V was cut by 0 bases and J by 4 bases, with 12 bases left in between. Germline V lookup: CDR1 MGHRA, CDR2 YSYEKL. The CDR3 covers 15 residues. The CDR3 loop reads CASSQDRDIAETQYF. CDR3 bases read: TGCGCCAGCAGCCAAGATCGGGACATTGCAGAGACC.

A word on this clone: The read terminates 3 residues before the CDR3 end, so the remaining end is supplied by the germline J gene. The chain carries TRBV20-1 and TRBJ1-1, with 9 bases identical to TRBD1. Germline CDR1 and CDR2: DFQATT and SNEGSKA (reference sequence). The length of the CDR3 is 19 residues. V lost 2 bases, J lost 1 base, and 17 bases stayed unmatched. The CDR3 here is CSARNTPGQGFSGNTEAFF. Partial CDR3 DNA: TGCAGTGCTAGAAATACCCCGGGACAGGGTTTTTCGGGGAACACTGAA.

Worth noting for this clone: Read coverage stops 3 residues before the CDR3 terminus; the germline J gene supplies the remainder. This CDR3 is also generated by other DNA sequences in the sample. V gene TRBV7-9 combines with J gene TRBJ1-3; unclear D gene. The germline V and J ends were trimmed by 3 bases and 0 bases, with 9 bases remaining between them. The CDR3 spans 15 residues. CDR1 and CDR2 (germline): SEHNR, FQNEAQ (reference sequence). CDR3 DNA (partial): TGTGCCAGCAGCTTCCTACAGAGCTCTGGAAACACC. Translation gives CASSFLQSSGNT. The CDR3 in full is CASSFLQSSGNTIYF.

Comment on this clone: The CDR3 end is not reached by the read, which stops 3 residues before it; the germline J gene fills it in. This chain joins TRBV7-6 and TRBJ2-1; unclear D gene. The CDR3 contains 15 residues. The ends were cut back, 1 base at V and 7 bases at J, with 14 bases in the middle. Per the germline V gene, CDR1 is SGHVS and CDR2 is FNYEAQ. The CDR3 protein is CASSLDGLTGNEQFF. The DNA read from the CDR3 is TGTGCCAGCAGCTTAGACGGGTTGACTGGGAATGAG.

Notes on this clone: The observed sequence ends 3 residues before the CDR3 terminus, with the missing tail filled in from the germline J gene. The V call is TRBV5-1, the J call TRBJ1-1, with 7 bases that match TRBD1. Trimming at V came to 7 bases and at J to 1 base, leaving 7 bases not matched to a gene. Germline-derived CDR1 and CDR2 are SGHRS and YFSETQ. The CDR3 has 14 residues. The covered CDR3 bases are TGCGCCAGCGGAGATCCAGGGGGGAACACTGAA. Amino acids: CASGDPGGNTE. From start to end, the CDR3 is CASGDPGGNTEAFF.

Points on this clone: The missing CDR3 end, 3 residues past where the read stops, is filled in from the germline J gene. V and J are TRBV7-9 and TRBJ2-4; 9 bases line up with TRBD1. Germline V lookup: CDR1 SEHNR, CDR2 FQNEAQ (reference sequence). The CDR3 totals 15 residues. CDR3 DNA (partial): TGTGCCAGCAGCCACAGGGGGCGCAGAAACTATGGT. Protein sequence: CASSHRGRRNYG. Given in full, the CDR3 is CASSHRGRRNYGQYF.

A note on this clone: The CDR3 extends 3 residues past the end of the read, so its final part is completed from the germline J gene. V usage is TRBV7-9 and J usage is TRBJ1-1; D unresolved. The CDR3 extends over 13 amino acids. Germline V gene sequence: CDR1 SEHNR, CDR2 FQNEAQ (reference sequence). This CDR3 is CASSLQVQETAFF. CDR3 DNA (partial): TGTGCCAGCAGCTTACAGGTCCAAGAGACA.

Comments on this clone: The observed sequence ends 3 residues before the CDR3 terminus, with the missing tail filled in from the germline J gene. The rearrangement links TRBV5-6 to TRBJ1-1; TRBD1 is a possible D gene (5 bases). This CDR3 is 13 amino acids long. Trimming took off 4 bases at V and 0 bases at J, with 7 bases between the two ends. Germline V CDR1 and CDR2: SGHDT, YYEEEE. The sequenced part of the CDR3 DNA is TGTGCCAGCAGCCGACAGCTGAACACTGAA. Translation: CASSRQLNTE. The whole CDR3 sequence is CASSRQLNTEAFF.

The CDR3 sequence: CASSLGQVTEAFF. CDR3 DNA (partial): TGTGCCAGCAGCTTAGGGCAGGTCACTGAA. The V call is TRBV11-2, the J call TRBJ1-1; D not resolved. The DNA ends 3 residues before the CDR3 does, and the rest of the CDR3 is filled in from the germline J gene. The germline V gene has CDR1 SGHAT and CDR2 FQNNGV. Trimming pared 1 base from V and 4 bases from J, leaving 7 bases between. The CDR3 has 13 amino acids.

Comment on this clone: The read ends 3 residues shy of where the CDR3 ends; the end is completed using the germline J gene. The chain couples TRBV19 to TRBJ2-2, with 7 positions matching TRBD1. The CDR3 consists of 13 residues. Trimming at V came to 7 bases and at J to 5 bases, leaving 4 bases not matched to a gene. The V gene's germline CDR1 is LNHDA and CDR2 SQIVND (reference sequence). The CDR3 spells CASNPTGTGELFF. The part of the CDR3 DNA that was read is TGTGCCAGTAACCCGACAGGGACCGGGGAG.

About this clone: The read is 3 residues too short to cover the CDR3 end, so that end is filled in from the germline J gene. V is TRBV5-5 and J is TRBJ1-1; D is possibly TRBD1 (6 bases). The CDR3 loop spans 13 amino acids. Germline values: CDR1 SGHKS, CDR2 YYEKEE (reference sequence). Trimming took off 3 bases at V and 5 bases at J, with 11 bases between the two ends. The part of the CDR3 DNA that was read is TGTGCCAGCAGCTCAGGGGTGGTTACTGAA. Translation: CASSSGVVTE. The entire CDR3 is CASSSGVVTEAFF.

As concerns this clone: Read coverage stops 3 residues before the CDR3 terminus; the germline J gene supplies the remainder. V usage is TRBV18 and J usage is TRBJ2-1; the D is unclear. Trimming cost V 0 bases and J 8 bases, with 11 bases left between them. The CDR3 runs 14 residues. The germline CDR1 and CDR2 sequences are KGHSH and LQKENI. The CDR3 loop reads CASSPPVVSYEQFF. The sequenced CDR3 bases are TGTGCCAGCTCACCACCAGTAGTGTCCTATGAG.

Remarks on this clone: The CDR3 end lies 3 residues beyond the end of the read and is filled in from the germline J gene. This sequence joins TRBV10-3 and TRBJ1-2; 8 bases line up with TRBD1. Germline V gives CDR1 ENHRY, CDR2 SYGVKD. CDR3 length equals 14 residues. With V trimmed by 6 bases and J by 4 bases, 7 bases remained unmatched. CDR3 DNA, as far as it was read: TGTGCCATCAGAGACCGGGACAGGCCCTATGGC. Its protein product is CAIRDRDRPYG. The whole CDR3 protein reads CAIRDRDRPYGYTF.

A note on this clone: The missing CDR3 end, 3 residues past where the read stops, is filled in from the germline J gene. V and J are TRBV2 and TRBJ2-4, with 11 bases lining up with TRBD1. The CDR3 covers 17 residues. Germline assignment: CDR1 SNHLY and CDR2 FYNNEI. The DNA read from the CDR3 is TGTGCCAGCAGTGATGCCCCCGGGACAGGGGGACGGTATGGT. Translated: CASSDAPGTGGRYG. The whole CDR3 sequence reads CASSDAPGTGGRYGQYF.

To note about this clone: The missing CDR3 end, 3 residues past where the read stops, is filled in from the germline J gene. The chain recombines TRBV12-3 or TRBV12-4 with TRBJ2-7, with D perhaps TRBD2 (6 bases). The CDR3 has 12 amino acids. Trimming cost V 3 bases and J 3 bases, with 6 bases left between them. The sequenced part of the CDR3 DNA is TGTGCCAGCAGTTTCGGGGGCTACGAG. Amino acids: CASSFGGYE. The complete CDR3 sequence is CASSFGGYEQYF.

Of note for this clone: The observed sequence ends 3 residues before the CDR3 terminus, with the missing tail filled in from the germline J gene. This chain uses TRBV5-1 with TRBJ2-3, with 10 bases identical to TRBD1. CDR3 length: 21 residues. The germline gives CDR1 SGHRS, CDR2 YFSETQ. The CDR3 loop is CASTPHYPGQGLDPYQETQYF. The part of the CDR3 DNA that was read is TGCGCCAGCACCCCCCATTACCCGGGACAGGGGCTCGATCCGTACCAAGAGACG.

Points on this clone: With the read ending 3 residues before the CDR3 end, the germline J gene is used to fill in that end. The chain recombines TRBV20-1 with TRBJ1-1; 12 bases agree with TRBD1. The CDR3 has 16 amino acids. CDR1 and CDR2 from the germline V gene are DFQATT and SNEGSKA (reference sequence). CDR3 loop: CSARDLTGTGGMEAFF. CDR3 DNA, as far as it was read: TGCAGTGCTAGAGACCTCACCGGGACAGGGGGCATGGAA.

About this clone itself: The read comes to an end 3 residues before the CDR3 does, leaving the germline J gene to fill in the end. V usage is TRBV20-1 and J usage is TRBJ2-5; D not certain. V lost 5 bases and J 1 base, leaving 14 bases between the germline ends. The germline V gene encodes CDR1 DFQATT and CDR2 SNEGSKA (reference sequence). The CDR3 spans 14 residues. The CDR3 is CSAAHSLLQETQYF. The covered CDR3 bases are TGCAGTGCTGCCCACAGTCTTCTCCAAGAGACC.

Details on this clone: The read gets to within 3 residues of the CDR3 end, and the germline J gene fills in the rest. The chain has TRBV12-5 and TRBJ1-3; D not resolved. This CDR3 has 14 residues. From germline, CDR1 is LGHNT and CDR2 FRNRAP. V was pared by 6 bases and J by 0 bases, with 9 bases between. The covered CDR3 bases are TGTGCTAGTGGCCCAGGCTTCTCTGGAAACACC. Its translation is CASGPGFSGNT. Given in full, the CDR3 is CASGPGFSGNTIYF.

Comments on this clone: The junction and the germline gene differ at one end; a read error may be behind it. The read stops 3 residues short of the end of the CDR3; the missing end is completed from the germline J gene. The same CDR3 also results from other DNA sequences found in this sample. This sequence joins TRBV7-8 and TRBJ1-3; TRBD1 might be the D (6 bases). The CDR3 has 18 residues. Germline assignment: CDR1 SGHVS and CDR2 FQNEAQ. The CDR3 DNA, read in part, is TGTGCCAGCAGCTTCCAGACGTACTATGGGGGCAATGGAAACACG. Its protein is CASSFQTYYGGNGNT. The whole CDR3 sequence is CASSFQTYYGGNGNTIYF.